The source of this T cell receptor beta chain is a study of CD4 and CD8 cells across lung adenocarcinoma regions. In TCRdb, the PCR reads were re-called with MiXCR into one record per CDR3 protein. This sample has 6,500 to 8,000 distinct CDR3 sequences, with less than 55% found just once. This CDR3 comprises 15 residues. CDR1 and CDR2 from the germline V gene are SEHNR and FQNEAQ (reference sequence). J gave up 0 bases and V 5 bases, and 7 bases lay outside the gene matches. Donors had localized lung adenocarcinoma, a non-small cell lung cancer. This clonotype was observed at least ten times. The TCR comes from a male donor with lung adenocarcinoma. The CD4 and CD8 labels of this study may be unreliable. Sequenced sample: CD4+ T cells from the margin of a lung tumor. The rearrangement uses TRBV7-9 and TRBJ2-7; 7 bases map to TRBD1. The CDR3 sequence: CASSAGTDFSYEQYF. In DNA form, the CDR3 reads TGTGCCAGCAGCGCTGGGACAGATTTCTCCTACGAGCAGTACTTC.